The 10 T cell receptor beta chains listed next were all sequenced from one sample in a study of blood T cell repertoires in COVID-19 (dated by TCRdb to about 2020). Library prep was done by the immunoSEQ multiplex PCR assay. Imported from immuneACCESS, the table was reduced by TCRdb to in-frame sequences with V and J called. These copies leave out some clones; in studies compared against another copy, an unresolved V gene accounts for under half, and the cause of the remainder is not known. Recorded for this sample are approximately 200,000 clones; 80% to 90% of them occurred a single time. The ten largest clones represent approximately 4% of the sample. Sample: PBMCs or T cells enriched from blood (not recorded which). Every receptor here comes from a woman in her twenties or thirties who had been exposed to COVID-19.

CDR3 in DNA: TGTGCCAGTAGTCGTTTTAGATCACTGTTTTTT. The encoded protein is CASSRFRSLFF. The chain couples TRBV19 to TRBJ1-4; no definite D call. Per germline, CDR1 LNHDA and CDR2 SQIVND (reference sequence). CDR3 length equals 11 residues. Trimming shortened V by 5 bases and J by 13 bases, and 11 bases separated the two germline ends.

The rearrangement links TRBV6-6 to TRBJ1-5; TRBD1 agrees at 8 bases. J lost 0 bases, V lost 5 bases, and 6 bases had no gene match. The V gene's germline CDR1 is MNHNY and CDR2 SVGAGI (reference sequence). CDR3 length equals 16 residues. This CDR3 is CASSRRTGYSNQPQHF. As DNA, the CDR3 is TGTGCCAGCAGTCGACGGACAGGGTATAGCAATCAGCCCCAGCATTTT.

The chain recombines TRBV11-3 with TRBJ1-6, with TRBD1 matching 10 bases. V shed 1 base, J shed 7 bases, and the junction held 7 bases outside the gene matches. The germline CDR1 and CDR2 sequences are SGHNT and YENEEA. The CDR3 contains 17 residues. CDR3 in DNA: TGTGCCAGCAGCTTAGCAGGACAGGGGGTTATGAATTCACCCCTCCACTTT. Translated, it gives CASSLAGQGVMNSPLHF.

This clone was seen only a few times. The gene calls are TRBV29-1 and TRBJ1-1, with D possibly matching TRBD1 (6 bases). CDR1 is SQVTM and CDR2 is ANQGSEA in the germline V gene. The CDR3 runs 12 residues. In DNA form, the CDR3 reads TGCAGTTATCAGGGGATGAACACTGAAGCTTTCTTT. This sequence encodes CSYQGMNTEAFF.

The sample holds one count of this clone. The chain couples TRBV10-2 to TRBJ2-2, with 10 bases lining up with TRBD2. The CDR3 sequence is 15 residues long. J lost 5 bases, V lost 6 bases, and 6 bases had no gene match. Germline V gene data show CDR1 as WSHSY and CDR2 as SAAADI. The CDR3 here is CASRATSGSTGELFF. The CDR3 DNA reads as TGCGCCAGCAGGGCGACTAGCGGGTCTACCGGGGAGCTGTTTTTT.

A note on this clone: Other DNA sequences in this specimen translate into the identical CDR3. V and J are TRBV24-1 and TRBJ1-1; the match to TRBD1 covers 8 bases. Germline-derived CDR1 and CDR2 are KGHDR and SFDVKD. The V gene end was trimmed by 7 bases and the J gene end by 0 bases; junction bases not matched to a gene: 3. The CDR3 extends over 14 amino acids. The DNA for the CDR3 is TGTGCCACCAGAGGGACAGGAATGAACACTGAAGCTTTCTTT. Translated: CATRGTGMNTEAFF.

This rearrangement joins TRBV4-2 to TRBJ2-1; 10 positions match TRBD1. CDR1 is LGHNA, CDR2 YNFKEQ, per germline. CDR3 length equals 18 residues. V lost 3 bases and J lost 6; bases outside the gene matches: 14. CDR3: CASSHPTADRGTGNEQFF. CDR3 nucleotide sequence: TGTGCCAGCAGCCACCCTACCGCGGACAGGGGGACCGGCAATGAGCAGTTCTTC.

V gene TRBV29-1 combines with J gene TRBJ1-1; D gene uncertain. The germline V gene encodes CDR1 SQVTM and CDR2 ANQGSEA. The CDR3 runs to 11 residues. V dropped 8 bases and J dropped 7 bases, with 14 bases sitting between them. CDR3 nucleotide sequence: TGCAGCCTTTGGCGGGGAGATGAAGCTTTCTTT. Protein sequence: CSLWRGDEAFF.

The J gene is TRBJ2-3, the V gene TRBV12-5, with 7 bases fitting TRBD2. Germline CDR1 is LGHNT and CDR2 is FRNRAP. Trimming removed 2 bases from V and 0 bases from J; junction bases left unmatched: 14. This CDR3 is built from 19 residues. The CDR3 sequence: CASGLPPSMASGSTDTQYF. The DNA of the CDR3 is TGTGCTAGTGGTTTGCCCCCGAGTATGGCTAGCGGCAGCACAGATACGCAGTATTTT.

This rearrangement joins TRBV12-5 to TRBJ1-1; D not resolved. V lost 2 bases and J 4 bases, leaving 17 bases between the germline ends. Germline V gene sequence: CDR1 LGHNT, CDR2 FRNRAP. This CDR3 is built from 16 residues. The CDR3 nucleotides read TGTGCTAGTGGTTTGAGTTTTTTGAGTGGTACCACTGAAGCTTTCTTT. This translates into CASGLSFLSGTTEAFF.